The sequence of this T cell receptor beta chain was determined in a study of Ad26.COV2.S vaccination and SARS-CoV-2 variants. Across the study: Donor got 5x10^10 or 1x10^11 viral particles of Ad26.COV2.S.

Using immunoSEQ multiplex PCR, the repertoire was profiled, and TCRdb retains in-frame clones only, with some absent. Of about 250,000 clones in the sample, about 89% were seen once. Per the germline V gene, CDR1 is MNHEY and CDR2 is SMNVEV (reference sequence). There are 15 residues in the CDR3. J gave up 3 bases and V 6 bases, and 11 bases lay outside the gene matches. Treatment of the sample: roughly 18 received Ad26.COV2.S at low or high dose, single or two shots; five or six received placebo; per-sample allocation not given. Material that was analyzed had been drawn on day 63 after the first vaccine or placebo injection. The administered vaccine (an Ad26 vector) expressed Wuhan-strain SARS-CoV-2 spike.

Sequences were derived from peripheral blood, sampled in a trial of Ad26.COV2.S vaccine versus placebo. The chain carries TRBV27 and TRBJ2-7, with 7 nucleotides matching TRBD1. This sequence was found in a person aged 18-65 years who received the Ad26.COV2.S COVID-19 vaccine or a placebo. Here the CDR3 reads CASSRVGTAYYEQYF. The DNA for the CDR3 is TGTGCCAGCAGCCGAGTCGGGACAGCGTACTACGAGCAGTACTTC.